Shown below are 2 T cell receptor beta chains from a single sample sequenced in a study of cytotoxic CD8 clonotypes in ibrutinib-treated CLL. Method: immunoSEQ multiplex PCR; TCRdb's copy keeps in-frame clones and lacks some. The sample includes 75,000 to 90,000 clones, over 65% seen only once; the top ten take around 36%. Here the sequenced sample was PBMCs, taken after 24 months of ibrutinib treatment. Receptors originate from a human donor with chronic lymphocytic leukemia.

This rearrangement joins TRBV7-9 to TRBJ2-5, with 7 bases matching TRBD2. The CDR3 runs to 15 residues. From germline, CDR1 is SEHNR and CDR2 FQNEAQ (reference sequence). J was trimmed by 5 bases and V by 0 bases; bases with no gene match: 6. In DNA, the CDR3 is TGTGCCAGCAGCTTAGCGGGAGGGCCTTTCGAGACCCAGTACTTC. The encoded protein is CASSLAGGPFETQYF.

This clone has only one observation. V usage is TRBV7-2 and J usage is TRBJ2-7; TRBD1 matches 7 bases. In germline, CDR1 is SGHTA, CDR2 FQGNSA. Germline trimming cut 5 bases from V and 0 bases from J; bases unmatched to any gene: 7. This CDR3 comprises 15 residues. In DNA, the CDR3 is TGTGCCAGCAGCAGAACAGGGGCTAGCTCCTACGAGCAGTACTTC. This translates into CASSRTGASSYEQYF.